This T cell receptor beta chain stems from a study of human T cells and chemical hapten exposure. Points from the study as a whole: Counts of expanded TCRs at PT1 were positively correlated with patch test score.

Time point given: pre-sensitization, week 0. Treatment indicated: therapeutic diphenylcyclopropenone sensitization with weekly scalp DPC. It was the library that attached unique molecular identifiers to individual cDNA molecules. TCRdb used MiXCR to reprocess the RACE reads, holding one entry per CDR3 protein. The table has around 200,000 distinct CDR3 sequences, more than 25% seen once. The table lists this clonotype with a few counts. Its target is not known. V shed 4 bases and J shed 0 bases, with 17 bases lying between them. This CDR3 comprises 18 residues. Germline lookup yields CDR1 SGHNT and CDR2 YYREEE (reference sequence).

This chain links TRBV5-4 with TRBJ2-6; a possible D gene is TRBD1 (6 bases). This clonotype was sampled from a woman younger than 45 with alopecia areata. Some clones in this sample may be carry-over from other donors' samples. Sequenced here: whole blood, sampled in connection with sensitization to the hapten diphenylcyclopropenone (DPC). CDR3 in DNA: TGTGCCAGCAGCACACGGACAGCTCCTCTCTCTGGGGCCAACGTCCTGACTTTC. Its translation: CASSTRTAPLSGANVLTF.